These T cell receptor beta chains were read from a single sample in a study of early T cells in non-severe SARS-CoV-2 infection. TCRdb re-derived calls from the 5' RACE reads in MiXCR, one entry per CDR3 protein. The sample yields about 60,000 distinct CDR3 sequences, roughly 12% seen once. The sample in question was whole blood, obtained at baseline. The receptors here all came from an adult who was a healthcare worker with PCR-confirmed SARS-CoV-2 infection or an uninfected control (not recorded which). CDR3s include the opening cysteine and the closing phenylalanine or tryptophan. D genes are given only for firm matches.

V	J	D	CDR3
TRBV7-3	TRBJ2-7	TRBD1	CASSSQGQGEQYF
TRBV10-3	TRBJ2-1	TRBD2	CATGTSGGYNEQFF
TRBV6-2/TRBV6-3	TRBJ2-5	.	CASSYIKWAQETQYF
TRBV21-1	TRBJ2-3	.	CASSKHESGTSCPTDTQYF
TRBV20-1	TRBJ2-5	.	CSAREILTPAGTQYF
TRBV12-3/TRBV12-4	TRBJ2-3	TRBD2	CASSRLAGGTDTQYF
TRBV19	TRBJ2-3	.	CASSRERFTDTQYF
TRBV7-7	TRBJ2-3	.	CASSLAVASDTQYF
TRBV6-6	TRBJ2-5	TRBD2	CASRNIGGTQETQYF
TRBV9	TRBJ1-3	.	CASSERADGLDGNTIYF
TRBV5-6	TRBJ1-2	.	CASSLWPNYGYTF